This T cell receptor (beta chain) was profiled in a study of blood T cell repertoires in COVID-19. Study in general: There were acute and convalescent COVID-19 samples, and they came from the United States, Italy and Spain. The analysed material was cDNA or gDNA that came from T cells, B-cell-depleted T cells, or PBMCs.

Original processing methods: How many nucleated cells were present was estimated from reference gene primer amplification. Some clones are missing from TCRdb's copy, which holds only in-frame ones; the method was immunoSEQ multiplex PCR. V and J calls and clone size are given by that table; D and trimming were obtained from the DNA. The profile shows 200,000 to 250,000 clones, around nine tenths of them singletons. This clone appeared a single time. The CDR3 contains 14 residues. Germline V CDR1 and CDR2: KGHDR, SFDVKD. V gave up 3 bases and J gave up 0 bases, with 7 bases separating them. This sequence joins TRBV24-1 and TRBJ2-5; maybe TRBD1 (6 bases). This receptor was obtained from a man aged 55 to 70 who had recovered from COVID-19. The sequenced sample consisted of peripheral blood. CDR3 amino acids: CATSDGDNQETQYF. DNA of the CDR3: TGTGCCACCAGTGATGGGGACAACCAAGAGACCCAGTACTTC.